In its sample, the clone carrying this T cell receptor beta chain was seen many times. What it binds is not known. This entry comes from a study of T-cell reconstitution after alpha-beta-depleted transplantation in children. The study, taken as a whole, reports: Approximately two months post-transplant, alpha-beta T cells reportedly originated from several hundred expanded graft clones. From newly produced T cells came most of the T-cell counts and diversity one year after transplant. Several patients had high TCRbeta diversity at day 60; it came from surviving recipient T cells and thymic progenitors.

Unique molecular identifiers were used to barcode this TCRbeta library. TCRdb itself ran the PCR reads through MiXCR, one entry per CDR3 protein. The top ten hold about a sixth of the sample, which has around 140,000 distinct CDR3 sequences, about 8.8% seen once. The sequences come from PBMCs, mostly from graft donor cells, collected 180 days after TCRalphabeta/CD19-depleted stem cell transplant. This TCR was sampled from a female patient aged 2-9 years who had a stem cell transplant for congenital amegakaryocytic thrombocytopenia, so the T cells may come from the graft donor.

CDR3 region: CASSLFSGSSTGELFF. DNA for the CDR3: TGTGCCAGCAGCTTATTTAGCGGGAGTTCAACCGGGGAGCTGTTTTTT. V and J are TRBV7-8 and TRBJ2-2; 9 nucleotides match TRBD2. Germline-derived CDR1 and CDR2 are SGHVS and FQNEAQ. V gave up 2 bases and J gave up 5 bases; unmatched junction bases: 6. The CDR3 extends over 16 amino acids.